The rows below give T cell receptor beta chains drawn from one sample of a study of T cells in tuberculosis. Generated by immunoSEQ multiplex PCR, the TCRdb table keeps only in-frame clones and is missing some. The sample holds tens of thousands of clones, roughly 95% seen once. Sequenced: PBMCs. The receptors were sampled from a donor under 30 with latent tuberculosis or without tuberculosis infection. Each CDR3 is given with its conserved first and last residue. Each record gives: D gene, J gene, clone size, V gene, CDR3 DNA, CDR3 protein. The D gene is left open where the match is weak. Not all rows give a size; the values are once, few, many and, for expanded clones, a class.

D: TRBD2; J: TRBJ2-7; size: .; V: TRBV6-6; DNA: TGTGCCAGCAGTTACGGACTCGGCGGGAGCGACGAGCAGTACTTC; CDR3: CASSYGLGGSDEQYF
D: .; J: TRBJ2-7; size: .; V: TRBV7-9; DNA: TGTGCCAGCAGCTTAGTACGGAGCTCCTACGAGCAGTACTTC; CDR3: CASSLVRSSYEQYF
D: TRBD1; J: TRBJ1-2; size: .; V: TRBV6-5; DNA: TGTGCCAGCAGTCGCTCAGGGGGCTTCTATGGCTACACCTTC; CDR3: CASSRSGGFYGYTF
D: TRBD2; J: TRBJ2-7; size: once; V: TRBV13; DNA: TGTGCCAGCAGCTTAGCGGGACTAGCGGGAGTTGGGTACGAGCAGTACTTC; CDR3: CASSLAGLAGVGYEQYF
D: TRBD1; J: TRBJ2-1; size: .; V: TRBV25-1; DNA: TGTGCCAGCAGTCGGACAGGGGGCCTTACACCGTGGGATGAGCAGTTCTTC; CDR3: CASSRTGGLTPWDEQFF
D: .; J: TRBJ2-2; size: once; V: TRBV10-1; DNA: TGCGCCAGCAGTATTAGCGGTTACACCGGGGAGCTGTTTTTT; CDR3: CASSISGYTGELFF
D: .; J: TRBJ1-5; size: .; V: TRBV28; DNA: TGTGCCAGCAGTTTATGGCCGAGGGCAAAGTTTGCTCAGCCCCAGCATTTT; CDR3: CASSLWPRAKFAQPQHF
D: TRBD1; J: TRBJ2-7; size: .; V: TRBV9; DNA: TGTGCCAGCAGCGTAGGCAGGGGACAGGGGCTAAGCTACGAGCAGTACTTC; CDR3: CASSVGRGQGLSYEQYF
D: TRBD2; J: TRBJ2-7; size: .; V: TRBV6-1; DNA: TGTGCCAGCAGTGCTCTAGCGGGAGGGGGCTACGAGCAGTACTTC; CDR3: CASSALAGGGYEQYF
D: TRBD2; J: TRBJ2-1; size: medium-sized; V: TRBV2; DNA: TGTGCCAGCAGCCGACTAGCGGGAATGAACAATGAGCAGTTCTTC; CDR3: CASSRLAGMNNEQFF
D: TRBD1; J: TRBJ1-1; size: once; V: TRBV19; DNA: TGTGCCAGTAGGGTGGACAGGGATCGTGTTGAAGCTTTCTTT; CDR3: CASRVDRDRVEAFF
D: TRBD1; J: TRBJ1-3; size: .; V: TRBV6-1; DNA: TGTGCCAGCAGTGAAGCCGGGGACAGGGGTACTCATTGGGGAAACACCATATATTTT; CDR3: CASSEAGDRGTHWGNTIYF
D: .; J: TRBJ2-3; size: .; V: TRBV14; DNA: TGTGCCAGCAGCCAGGCTCGGAGGGTAGCAGATACGCAGTATTTT; CDR3: CASSQARRVADTQYF
D: TRBD1; J: TRBJ2-7; size: .; V: TRBV11-2; DNA: TGTGCCAGCAGAAGTGGACAGGGTCGGATCTACGAGCAGTACTTC; CDR3: CASRSGQGRIYEQYF
D: TRBD1; J: TRBJ2-7; size: once; V: TRBV10-2; DNA: TGCGCCAGCAGGGAGAACAGGGGGCGCCCCTACGAGCAGTACTTC; CDR3: CASRENRGRPYEQYF
D: TRBD2; J: TRBJ2-7; size: .; V: TRBV4-1; DNA: TGCGCCAGCAGCCAACTCGGGAGGGGCTCTTCTTCCTACGAGCAGTACTTC; CDR3: CASSQLGRGSSSYEQYF
D: .; J: TRBJ2-3; size: .; V: TRBV7-8; DNA: TGTGCCAGCAGCTCCTGGCCAGATACGCAGTATTTT; CDR3: CASSSWPDTQYF
D: TRBD1; J: TRBJ2-7; size: .; V: TRBV28; DNA: TGTGCCAGCAGTTTAAGACAGGGGGCAAGGGAGCAGTACTTC; CDR3: CASSLRQGAREQYF
D: TRBD2; J: TRBJ2-1; size: .; V: TRBV5-8; DNA: TGTGCCAGCACCTGGAGCGGGAGGAGTGAATACAATGAGCAGTTCTTC; CDR3: CASTWSGRSEYNEQFF
D: .; J: TRBJ2-1; size: .; V: TRBV19; DNA: TGTGCCACCACTTATGGGAGCTTCAACTCCTACAATGAGCAGTTCTTC; CDR3: CATTYGSFNSYNEQFF
D: .; J: TRBJ1-2; size: .; V: TRBV5-1; DNA: TGCGCCAGCAGCTTGGGGACAGATTCCCCAGGCTATGGCTACACCTTC; CDR3: CASSLGTDSPGYGYTF
D: TRBD2; J: TRBJ2-7; size: .; V: TRBV4-1; DNA: TGCGCCAGCAGCCAAGAACCTGGACTAGCGGGAGTCTACGAGCAGTACTTC; CDR3: CASSQEPGLAGVYEQYF
D: TRBD1; J: TRBJ2-2; size: .; V: TRBV11-2; DNA: TGTGCCAGCAGCTTGGGACAGGGGAACACCGGGGAGCTGTTTTTT; CDR3: CASSLGQGNTGELFF
D: TRBD1; J: TRBJ2-7; size: .; V: TRBV28; DNA: TGTGCCACCCAACGGATGACAGGGGCCTCCTACGAGCAGTACTTC; CDR3: CATQRMTGASYEQYF
D: .; J: TRBJ2-1; size: .; V: TRBV12-2; DNA: TGTGCAAGTCGCTCCCGTAGCGGGCCCTCCTACAATGAGCAGTTCTTC; CDR3: CASRSRSGPSYNEQFF
D: .; J: TRBJ1-5; size: .; V: TRBV15; DNA: TGTGCCACCAGCAGAGTGAGGGTAAGTCAGCCCCAGCATTTT; CDR3: CATSRVRVSQPQHF
D: TRBD2; J: TRBJ2-5; size: once; V: TRBV30; DNA: TGTGCCTGTGGGACTAGCGGGAGGAGTGGGGAGACCCAGTACTTC; CDR3: CACGTSGRSGETQYF
D: .; J: TRBJ1-4; size: .; V: TRBV30; DNA: TGTGCCTGGAGTGTAGCTGGGGTCGGGGATGAAAAACTGTTTTTT; CDR3: CAWSVAGVGDEKLFF
D: .; J: TRBJ1-2; size: .; V: TRBV28; DNA: TGTGCCAGCAGTTTACGGGGACAAGACTATGGCTACACCTTC; CDR3: CASSLRGQDYGYTF
D: TRBD1; J: TRBJ2-7; size: once; V: TRBV4-2; DNA: TGTGCCAGCAGCCAAAGGACAGGGAGTAACTACGAGCAGTACTTC; CDR3: CASSQRTGSNYEQYF
D: .; J: TRBJ2-1; size: .; V: TRBV5-4; DNA: TGTGCCAGCAGCTTAATTAACGCCGGGGAGCAGTTCTTC; CDR3: CASSLINAGEQFF
D: TRBD2; J: TRBJ2-1; size: once; V: TRBV4-2; DNA: TGTGCCAGCAGCCAAGTGAATCTAGCGGGAGGGAAGGGCAATGAGCAGTTCTTC; CDR3: CASSQVNLAGGKGNEQFF
D: .; J: TRBJ2-2; size: .; V: TRBV10-3; DNA: TGTGCCTCCGGGCAGACTATCACCGGGGAGCTGTTTTTT; CDR3: CASGQTITGELFF
D: TRBD1; J: TRBJ1-3; size: .; V: TRBV5-1; DNA: TGCGCCAGCAGCCAATTCCCGGGACAGCTTAACACCATATATTTT; CDR3: CASSQFPGQLNTIYF
D: .; J: TRBJ2-1; size: .; V: TRBV27; DNA: TGTGCCAGCAGTGTAAGGTCGAGCGGACTTAGAAATGAGCAGTTCTTC; CDR3: CASSVRSSGLRNEQFF
D: TRBD2; J: TRBJ2-3; size: .; V: TRBV9; DNA: TGTGCCAGCAGCGCTAGCGGGACTAGCACAGATACGCAGTATTTT; CDR3: CASSASGTSTDTQYF
D: .; J: TRBJ2-1; size: .; V: TRBV10-2; DNA: TGCGCCAGCAGCCCTGGGACTGGATGGGATGAGCAGTTCTTC; CDR3: CASSPGTGWDEQFF
D: TRBD2; J: TRBJ2-7; size: .; V: TRBV7-3; DNA: TGTGCCAGCAGCTCGGGACTAGCGGGAGTCAAGCAGTACTTC; CDR3: CASSSGLAGVKQYF
D: .; J: TRBJ1-2; size: .; V: TRBV5-1; DNA: .; CDR3: CASNFGQGTPSTF
D: TRBD1; J: TRBJ2-7; size: few; V: TRBV28; DNA: TGTGCCAGCAGTCCTTCGACAGGGGGCTACTACGAGCAGTACTTC; CDR3: CASSPSTGGYYEQYF
D: TRBD2; J: TRBJ2-7; size: .; V: TRBV11-3; DNA: TGTGCCAGCAGCTTATGGACTAGCGGCCTCGAGCAGTACTTC; CDR3: CASSLWTSGLEQYF
D: .; J: TRBJ1-2; size: .; V: TRBV7-9; DNA: TGTGCCAGCAGCTTAGGACGCGCGGATCTAGTTGGGTATGGCTACACCTTC; CDR3: CASSLGRADLVGYGYTF